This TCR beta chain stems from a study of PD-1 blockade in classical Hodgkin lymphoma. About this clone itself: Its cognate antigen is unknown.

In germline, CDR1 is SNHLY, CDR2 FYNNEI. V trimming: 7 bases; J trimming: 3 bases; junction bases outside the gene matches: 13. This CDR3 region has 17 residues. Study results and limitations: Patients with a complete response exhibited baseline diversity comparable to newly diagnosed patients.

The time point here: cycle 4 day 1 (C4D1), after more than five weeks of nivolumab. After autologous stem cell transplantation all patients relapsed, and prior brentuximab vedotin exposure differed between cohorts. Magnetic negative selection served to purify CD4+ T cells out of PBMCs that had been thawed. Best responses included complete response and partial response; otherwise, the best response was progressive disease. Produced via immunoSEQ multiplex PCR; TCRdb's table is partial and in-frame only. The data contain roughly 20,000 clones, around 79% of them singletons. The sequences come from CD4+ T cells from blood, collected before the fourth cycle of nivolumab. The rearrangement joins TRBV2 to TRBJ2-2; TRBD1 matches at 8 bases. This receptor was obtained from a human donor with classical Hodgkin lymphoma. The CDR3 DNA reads TGTGCCAGCAAGAGGGCAGGGGGCTTCGTGGACACCGGGGAGCTGTTTTTT. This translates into CASKRAGGFVDTGELFF.